This T cell receptor (beta chain) is drawn from a study of blood T cell repertoires in COVID-19. Study-level background: There were acute and convalescent COVID-19 samples, and they came from the United States, Italy and Spain. Sample material is recorded as cDNA or gDNA derived from T cells, B-cell-depleted T cells, or PBMCs.

This clone was seen only once. The CDR3 runs 15 residues. CDR1 and CDR2 from the germline V gene are LGHNT and FRNRAP. The V segment lost 6 bases and the J segment 8 bases; nucleotides outside the gene matches: 13. In the original workflow: For nucleated cells, counts were estimated from reference gene primer amplification. TCRdb keeps only in-frame clones here, not all; method: immunoSEQ multiplex PCR. V, J and clone size are those of that table, while D and trimming were read from the DNA. The sample holds 65,000 to 70,000 clones, 93% seen once. The TCR was taken from a man aged 70-80 years with active COVID-19. Material for sequencing was peripheral blood. The chain couples TRBV12-5 to TRBJ1-3, with 7 bases fitting TRBD1. DNA of the CDR3: TGTGCTAGTGGGAGAGACAGGGCGAGGGGGGACACCATATATTTT. This sequence encodes CASGRDRARGDTIYF.